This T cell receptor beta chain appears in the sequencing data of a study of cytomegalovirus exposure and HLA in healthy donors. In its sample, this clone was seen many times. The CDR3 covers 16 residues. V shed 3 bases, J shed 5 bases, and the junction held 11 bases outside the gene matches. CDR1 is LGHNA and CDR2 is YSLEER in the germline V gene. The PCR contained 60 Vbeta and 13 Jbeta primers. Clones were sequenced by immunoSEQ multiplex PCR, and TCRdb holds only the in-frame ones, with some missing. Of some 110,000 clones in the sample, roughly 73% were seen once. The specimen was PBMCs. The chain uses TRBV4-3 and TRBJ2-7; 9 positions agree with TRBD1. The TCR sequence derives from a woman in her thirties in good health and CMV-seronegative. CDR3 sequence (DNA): TGCGCCAGCAGCCAGGACGAGGGGACAGGGAGCGACGAGCAGTACTTC. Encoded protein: CASSQDEGTGSDEQYF.